The present T cell receptor beta chain was sequenced within a study of blood T cell repertoires in COVID-19. Study overall: PBMCs, B-cell-depleted T cells, or T cells provided the cDNA or gDNA that made up the material.

The CDR3 spans 13 residues. Trimming removed 0 bases at V and 3 bases at J, with 5 bases between. Per germline, CDR1 SGHTA and CDR2 FQGTGA. Using immunoSEQ multiplex PCR, the repertoire was profiled, and TCRdb retains in-frame clones only, with some absent. Here the sample spans fewer than 150,000 clones, 88% being singletons. This receptor was obtained from a woman in her 70s who had recovered from COVID-19. Material for sequencing was peripheral blood. The chain links TRBV7-3 to TRBJ1-1; D perhaps matches TRBD1 (5 bases). The DNA of the CDR3 is TGTGCCAGCAGCTTAACGGGGCACACTGAAGCTTTCTTT. This gives the protein CASSLTGHTEAFF.